One T cell receptor beta chain is described in this entry. The data are from a study of T cell changes during pregnancy in multiple sclerosis. The method was immunoSEQ multiplex PCR; TCRdb's version includes in-frame clones alone and lacks a portion of them. Found here are under 50,000 clones, 95% of them singletons; the top ten hold approximately 5.6%. V was cut by 1 base and J by 3 bases, with 10 bases left in between. The CDR3 is 14 amino acids. Per germline, CDR1 SGHRS and CDR2 YFSETQ. The chain joins TRBV5-1 to TRBJ1-1; D is unclear. Sequences were derived from CD8+ T cells from peripheral blood mononuclear cells, sampled in the first trimester of pregnancy. The receptor was derived from a female donor with multiple sclerosis, enrolled in a pregnancy study. CDR3 in amino acids: CASSLRGLDTEAFF. CDR3 bases: TGCGCCAGCAGCTTGAGAGGGTTGGACACTGAAGCTTTCTTT.